Listed here are 21 T cell receptor beta chains from one sample, sequenced in a study of blood T cell repertoires in COVID-19. Data came from immunoSEQ multiplex PCR; TCRdb stores just in-frame clones and leaves some out. The sample has almost 250,000 clones, around 88% seen once. Sequencing was performed on peripheral blood. These receptors were collected from a woman aged 80 or older with COVID-19, enrolled during active disease.

The genes are TRBV7-2 and TRBJ1-4; a possible D gene is TRBD1 (6 bases). Trimming left V 3 bases short and J 8 bases short, with 13 bases between. CDR1 is SGHTA, CDR2 FQGNSA, per germline. This CDR3 is built from 14 residues. The DNA of the CDR3 is TGTGCCAGCAGCTTTTCAGGGGCCCCGGAAAAACTGTTTTTT. It encodes CASSFSGAPEKLFF. Full variable domain (outside the CDR3, taken from reference TRBV7-2 and TRBJ1-4): GAGVSQSPSNKVTEKGKDVELRCDPISGHTALYWYRQSLGQGLEFLIYFQGNSAPDKSGLPSDRFSAERTGGSVSTLTIQRTQQEDSAVYLCASSFSGAPEKLFFGSGTQLSVL.

The rearrangement joins TRBV3-1 (or the pseudogene TRBV3-2) to TRBJ1-3; D is undetermined. Deletions cut 4 bases from V and 2 bases from J, with 6 bases between. CDR1 and CDR2 (germline): LGHDT, YNNKEL (reference sequence). CDR3 length: 13 residues. Here the CDR3 reads CASSRLTGNTIYF. The DNA for the CDR3 is TGTGCCAGCAGCCGCCTAACTGGAAACACCATATATTTT.

This clone appeared a few times. The gene calls are TRBV18 and TRBJ1-5; perhaps TRBD1 as D (6 bases). The germline gives CDR1 KGHSH, CDR2 LQKENI. The CDR3 sequence is 13 residues long. V was trimmed by 6 bases and J by 6 bases, leaving 12 bases between them. CDR3 sequence reads: CASSEQGPQPQHF. DNA for the CDR3: TGTGCCAGCTCGGAACAGGGACCTCAGCCCCAGCATTTT.

Comment on this clone: An end of the junction differs from the germline gene, which may be a read error. The chain employs TRBV18 and TRBJ1-6; no definite D call. From germline, CDR1 is KGHSH and CDR2 LQKENI. The CDR3 sequence is 11 residues long. The chain's CDR3 is CASSDNSPLHF. CDR3 coding DNA: TGTGCCAGCTCCGATAATTCACCCCTCCACTTT.

This chain connects TRBV18 to TRBJ1-2, with TRBD1 matching 9 bases. J gave up 9 bases and V 5 bases, and 7 bases lay outside the gene matches. The germline V gene encodes CDR1 KGHSH and CDR2 LQKENI. The CDR3 is made up of 13 amino acids. The CDR3 spells CASSAGQGESYTF. DNA of the CDR3: TGTGCCAGCTCAGCGGGACAGGGAGAAAGCTACACCTTC.

The chain employs TRBV30 and TRBJ2-1; 7 nucleotides agree with TRBD2. V was clipped by 2 bases and J by 4 bases; unmatched bases: 5. Germline CDR1 reads GTSNPN; CDR2 reads SVGIG (reference sequence). The CDR3 contains 14 residues. CDR3 protein: CAWSLWGGYNEQFF. The CDR3 DNA reads TGTGCCTGGAGTTTATGGGGAGGGTACAATGAGCAGTTCTTC.

The chain recombines TRBV14 with TRBJ1-4, with D unclear. Germline V gene lookup returns CDR1 SGHDN and CDR2 FVKESK. The CDR3 length is 16 residues. Trimming stripped 2 bases from V and 8 bases from J, with 18 bases between. The CDR3 nucleotides read TGTGCCAGCAGCCAAATCCGCAATTCGGGGTCGGAAAAACTGTTTTTT. The encoded protein is CASSQIRNSGSEKLFF. The entire variable domain, with the rest obtained from reference TRBV14 and TRBJ1-4, is as follows: EAGVTQFPSHSVIEKGQTVTLRCDPISGHDNLYWYRRVMGKEIKFLLHFVKESKQDESGMPNNRFLAERTGGTYSTLKVQPAELEDSGVYFCASSQIRNSGSEKLFFGSGTQLSVL.

The chain carries TRBV4-1 and TRBJ2-3, with D possibly being TRBD2 (5 bases). The CDR3 is 16 amino acids. The germline V and J ends were trimmed by 1 base and 6 bases, with 17 bases remaining between them. Germline CDR1 MGHRA, CDR2 YSYEKL. The CDR3 DNA reads as TGCGCCAGCAGCCAAGGAATAGCGACCTCCCTCGATACGCAGTATTTT. It translates to CASSQGIATSLDTQYF.

As concerns this clone: This specimen includes other DNA sequences encoding the same CDR3. V usage is TRBV5-1 and J usage is TRBJ2-2, with D tentatively TRBD1 (5 bases). CDR3 length: 17 residues. The V end lost 4 bases, the J end lost 0 bases, and 16 bases lay between the germline ends. Germline V gene sequence: CDR1 SGHRS, CDR2 YFSETQ. Here the CDR3 reads CASSLGQRIANTGELFF. The CDR3 region has the DNA TGCGCCAGCAGCCTGGGGCAGAGGATCGCGAACACCGGGGAGCTGTTTTTT.

The CDR3 DNA is TGCGCCAGCAGCCAAGCAAGGGGTAATTCACCCCTCCACTTT. The encoded protein is CASSQARGNSPLHF. V usage is TRBV4-1 and J usage is TRBJ1-6; tentative D call: TRBD1 (5 bases). V lost 1 base and J lost 6, with 7 bases in between. The germline V gene encodes CDR1 MGHRA and CDR2 YSYEKL. The CDR3 length is 14 residues.

A single count supports this clone. CDR3 nucleotides: TGTGCCAGCAGTTTAGGGCAGGGGCGGGGGACCGGGGAGCTGTTTTTT. Its protein product is CASSLGQGRGTGELFF. The chain uses TRBV27 and TRBJ2-2, with D possibly TRBD2 on 7 matching bases. Germline loops: CDR1 MNHEY, CDR2 SMNVEV (reference sequence). With 2 bases removed from V and 5 bases from J, the gap between germline ends came to 15 bases. The CDR3 has 16 amino acids.

The chain has TRBV7-9 and TRBJ2-3; D call uncertain. The CDR3 totals 13 residues. CDR1 and CDR2 (germline): SEHNR, FQNEAQ (reference sequence). V was clipped by 6 bases and J by 2 bases, with 9 bases between them. The CDR3 DNA sequence: TGTGCCAGCAGTGAACACCCCACAGATACGCAGTATTTT. It is translated as CASSEHPTDTQYF.

The gene calls are TRBV10-3 and TRBJ2-7; TRBD1 matches 7 bases. Trimming at V came to 4 bases and at J to 3 bases, leaving 6 bases not matched to a gene. The CDR3 contains 14 residues. In germline, CDR1 is ENHRY, CDR2 SYGVKD. The CDR3 loop is CAISGRDSDYEQYV. CDR3 bases: TGTGCCATCAGTGGCCGGGACAGCGACTACGAGCAGTACGTC.

The chain couples TRBV5-4 to TRBJ2-7; D gene ambiguous. Germline CDR1 is SGHNT and CDR2 is YYREEE (reference sequence). The CDR3 extends over 14 amino acids. V was cut by 4 bases and J by 4 bases, with 15 bases left in between. CDR3 sequence (DNA): TGTGCCAGCAGCCCCAGCCCACAGAAGTACGAGCAGTACTTC. It is translated as CASSPSPQKYEQYF.

The V gene is TRBV28, the J gene TRBJ2-1, with TRBD2 identical over 7 bases. This CDR3 contains 15 residues. The trim removed 2 bases at V and 4 bases at J, leaving 5 bases unmatched. Germline assignment: CDR1 MDHEN and CDR2 SYDVKM. In DNA, the CDR3 is TGTGCCAGCAGTTTACCACTAGCGCTGTACAATGAGCAGTTCTTC. Translated: CASSLPLALYNEQFF.

CDR3 coding DNA: TGTGCCAGCAGCCTCCGGGACTCGTTTTTCTTC. Its translation is CASSLRDSFFF. The rearrangement uses TRBV14 and TRBJ2-1; D possibly corresponds to TRBD2 (6 bases). CDR3 length: 11 residues. Between the trimmed V and J ends, which lost 4 bases and 16 bases, there was a span of 14 bases. CDR1 is SGHDN and CDR2 is FVKESK in the germline V gene.

The J gene is TRBJ1-1, the V gene TRBV7-9; D call uncertain. V was trimmed by 1 base and J by 1 base, leaving 7 bases between them. CDR1 is SEHNR, CDR2 FQNEAQ, per germline (reference sequence). The CDR3 totals 14 residues. CDR3 sequence (DNA): TGTGCCAGCAGCTTAGGCGGGAAGAACACTGAAGCTTTCTTT. It translates to CASSLGGKNTEAFF.

The chain joins TRBV6-5 to TRBJ1-2; maybe TRBD1 (6 bases). V lost 7 bases and J 8 bases, leaving 17 bases between the germline ends. CDR3 length equals 13 residues. The germline CDR1 and CDR2 sequences are MNHEY and SVGAGI. CDR3 amino acids: CASTPSGAAGYTF. DNA of the CDR3: TGTGCCAGCACCCCTTCAGGGGCAGCGGGCTACACCTTC.

This clone has more than one count but fewer than ten. The CDR3 nucleotides read TGTGCCAGCAGTTACTCGGCGACGGGGTTAAACAATGAGCAGTTCTTC. Its translation is CASSYSATGLNNEQFF. The chain recombines TRBV6-2 or TRBV6-3 with TRBJ2-1, with a possible D match to TRBD2 (5 bases). The length of the CDR3 is 16 residues. The germline gives CDR1 MNHEY, CDR2 SVGEGT. V was clipped by 0 bases and J by 5 bases, with 14 bases between them.

The V and J genes are TRBV28 and TRBJ1-1, with D possibly being TRBD1 (5 bases). CDR3 length: 15 residues. Trimming removed 4 bases from V and 3 bases from J, with 15 bases in between. CDR1 is MDHEN and CDR2 is SYDVKM in the germline V gene. The CDR3 protein is CASSSRRQGYTEAFF. CDR3 DNA sequence: TGTGCCAGCAGTTCGAGAAGGCAGGGCTACACTGAAGCTTTCTTT.

The rearrangement uses TRBV7-2 and TRBJ2-5, with D tentatively TRBD2 (6 bases). Trimming shortened V by 4 bases and J by 4 bases, and 16 bases separated the two germline ends. The CDR3 loop spans 15 amino acids. The germline V gene encodes CDR1 SGHTA and CDR2 FQGNSA. The CDR3 nucleotides are TGTGCCAGCAGCTCGGAGGGAGGAGGCGGAGAGACCCAGTACTTC. Translated, it gives CASSSEGGGGETQYF.